This record looks at one T cell receptor beta chain sequence and its context. The antigen remains unidentified. In replicate PCRs of sorted subsets, roughly 200 ng DNA, tens of thousands of T cell genomes, was used. Clones were sequenced by immunoSEQ multiplex PCR, and TCRdb holds only the in-frame ones, with some missing. In the table there are about 2.4 million clones, approximately 94% of which are singletons. The sample belongs to a study of shared clonotypes between healthy human individuals. Background on the study: Researchers assigned three CD4 naive, three CD4 memory, two CD8 naive and one CD8 memory plate to each donor.

Study-level points and caveats: Some clonotypes were shared by all four sorted-subset donors, while others were not shared. The non-shared ones had lower generation probabilities than the shared ones.

Germline values: CDR1 SGDLS, CDR2 YYNGEE. CDR3 size: 13 residues. V was pared by 6 bases and J by 4 bases, with 13 bases between. Input material: naive CD4+ T cells sorted from blood. Sample subset: CD45RA+ positively selected. The TCR was taken from a man aged 18-30 years in good health. The gene calls are TRBV9 and TRBJ1-1; TRBD1 is a possible D gene (5 bases). The CDR3 reads CASTSGPGTEAFF. The CDR3 bases are TGTGCCAGCACGTCGGGGCCCGGCACTGAAGCTTTCTTT.